Shown below are 23 T cell receptor beta chains from a single sample sequenced in a study of T-cell memory formation after mild COVID-19. TCRdb fed the 5' RACE reads into MiXCR, producing one record per CDR3 protein. The table shows 350,000 to 450,000 distinct CDR3 sequences, with 20% to 25% occurring only once. The sequenced material came from PBMCs or a T cell subset sorted from them (not recorded which). The source is an adult woman who had mild COVID-19 (a few samples of this study predate the infection). Cell type and time point are not known.

The chain uses TRBV6-5 and TRBJ2-5, with 9 nucleotides matching TRBD2. V was clipped by 2 bases and J by 4 bases; unmatched bases: 14. The V gene's germline CDR1 is MNHEY and CDR2 SVGAGI. This CDR3 has 18 residues. The CDR3 here is CASSYPLLSGGLGETQYF. As DNA, the CDR3 is TGTGCCAGCAGTTACCCATTGCTGAGCGGGGGGCTGGGAGAGACCCAGTACTTC.

The chain couples TRBV4-3 to TRBJ2-3, with 13 bases lining up with TRBD2. Per the germline V gene, CDR1 is LGHNA and CDR2 is YSLEER. This CDR3 is built from 17 residues. V shed 4 bases and J 1 base; nucleotides not matched to a gene: 5. CDR3 coding DNA: TGCGCCAGCAGCCGATGGACTAGCGGGGGAGGCACAGATACGCAGTATTTT. Its protein is CASSRWTSGGGTDTQYF.

This clonotype was observed a few times. This rearrangement joins TRBV15 to TRBJ2-7; 10 bases fit TRBD2. This CDR3 comprises 16 residues. In germline, CDR1 is LNHNV, CDR2 YYDKDF (reference sequence). The V gene end was trimmed by 3 bases and the J gene end by 4 bases; junction bases not matched to a gene: 9. CDR3 protein: CATSRTLAGEEYEQYF. The CDR3 bases are TGTGCCACCAGCAGGACCCTAGCGGGAGAGGAATACGAGCAGTACTTC.

This clonotype was observed a few times. This chain joins TRBV27 and TRBJ1-2, with 10 bases that match TRBD1. The germline V gene encodes CDR1 MNHEY and CDR2 SMNVEV (reference sequence). The CDR3 runs 13 residues. The V gene end was trimmed by 4 bases and the J gene end by 5 bases; junction bases not matched to a gene: 1. The CDR3 sequence: CASSWGQGYGYTF. The DNA of the CDR3 is TGTGCCAGCAGTTGGGGACAGGGGTATGGCTACACCTTC.

This clonotype was counted a few times. The V gene is TRBV7-8, the J gene TRBJ2-3; 13 bases match TRBD2. Trimming cost V 7 bases and J 1 base; bases outside gene matches: 8. Germline assignment: CDR1 SGHVS and CDR2 FQNEAQ. There are 17 residues in the CDR3. In DNA, the CDR3 is TGTGCCAGCACCCGCGGGACTAGCGGGGTCCGCACAGATACGCAGTATTTT. It codes for CASTRGTSGVRTDTQYF.

The V gene is TRBV3-1, the J gene TRBJ1-1; the D is unclear. Germline lookup yields CDR1 LGHDT and CDR2 YNNKEL (reference sequence). Between the trimmed V and J ends, which lost 4 bases and 2 bases, there was a span of 11 bases. This CDR3 region has 14 residues. The CDR3 loop reads CASSPVWENTEAFF. CDR3 in DNA: TGTGCCAGCAGCCCCGTCTGGGAAAACACTGAAGCTTTCTTT.

V is TRBV10-3 and J is TRBJ1-5; D is ambiguous. With 3 bases removed from V and 3 bases from J, the gap between germline ends came to 9 bases. The CDR3 sequence is 14 residues long. Germline-derived CDR1 and CDR2 are ENHRY and SYGVKD. CDR3 protein: CAISDHRDNQPQHF. CDR3 DNA sequence: TGTGCCATCAGTGATCACAGAGACAATCAGCCCCAGCATTTT.

This clonotype was detected a few times. This chain joins TRBV19 and TRBJ1-2, with D uncertain. Germline V gene sequence: CDR1 LNHDA, CDR2 SQIVND (reference sequence). V lost 7 bases and J 4 bases, leaving 4 bases between the germline ends. The CDR3 contains 10 residues. This CDR3 is CASKGYGYTF. The CDR3 DNA is TGTGCCAGTAAGGGCTATGGCTACACCTTC.

There are a few counts of this clonotype. The chain combines TRBV27 with TRBJ2-2; 7 bases are a match to TRBD2. This CDR3 has 15 residues. CDR1 MNHEY and CDR2 SMNVEV come from the germline V gene (reference sequence). V lost 4 bases and J lost 7; bases outside the gene matches: 9. CDR3 nucleotides: TGTGCCAGCAGTTATCAAGGCGGGAGAGTCGGGGAGCTGTTTTTT. Amino acid sequence: CASSYQGGRVGELFF.

This clonotype came up a few times. J is TRBJ2-6 and V is TRBV27, with a weak D call TRBD2 (6 bases). V was cut by 5 bases and J by 4 bases, with 12 bases left in between. The CDR3 totals 15 residues. Germline CDR1 is MNHEY and CDR2 is SMNVEV (reference sequence). CDR3 nucleotide sequence: TGTGCCAGCAGTGTCAGGGCGGGGGGGGCCAACGTCCTGACTTTC. This encodes CASSVRAGGANVLTF.

The V gene is TRBV24-1, the J gene TRBJ2-7, with D possibly called TRBD1 or TRBD2 (5 bases each). V shed 11 bases and J shed 3 bases, with 13 bases lying between them. CDR3 length: 12 amino acids. Germline V lookup: CDR1 KGHDR, CDR2 SFDVKD. The CDR3: CAIGTASYEQYF. In nucleotides, the CDR3 is TGTGCCATCGGGACCGCTAGCTACGAGCAGTACTTC.

The rearrangement uses TRBV5-1 and TRBJ2-1, with D tentatively TRBD1 (6 bases). The CDR3 is 12 residues long. Trimming removed 4 bases at V and 12 bases at J, with 14 bases between. Germline CDR1 is SGHRS and CDR2 is YFSETQ. CDR3 nucleotide sequence: TGCGCCAGCAGCGAAACAGGGTCGGGGCAGTTCTTC. It translates to CASSETGSGQFF.

J is TRBJ2-6 and V is TRBV5-6; D possibly corresponds to TRBD1 (6 bases). Trimming stripped 0 bases from V and 5 bases from J, with 15 bases between. This CDR3 spans 17 amino acids. In germline, CDR1 is SGHDT, CDR2 YYEEEE. The CDR3 coding sequence is TGTGCCAGCAGCTTGGCCCCGTACAGGGTGCGGGCCAACGTCCTGACTTTC. This sequence encodes CASSLAPYRVRANVLTF.

This clonotype was observed a few times. The chain links TRBV7-9 to TRBJ2-3; 11 bases fit TRBD1. With 3 bases clipped from V and 7 bases from J, the junction kept 6 bases outside the gene matches. There are 15 residues in the CDR3. Germline loops: CDR1 SEHNR, CDR2 FQNEAQ (reference sequence). This CDR3 is CASSFAGTGGYTQYF. CDR3 in DNA: TGTGCCAGCAGCTTCGCCGGGACAGGGGGATATACGCAGTATTTT.

This chain links TRBV7-6 with TRBJ2-1, with 11 bases that match TRBD2. V was pared by 3 bases and J by 9 bases, with 7 bases of the junction left unmatched. Germline CDR1 SGHVS, CDR2 FNYEAQ. This CDR3 region has 15 residues. The CDR3 DNA reads TGTGCCAGCAGCTTTAGCGGGGGGGCTTTGAGTGAGCAGTTCTTC. Translated, it gives CASSFSGGALSEQFF.

This clonotype was counted only a few times. The V and J genes are TRBV7-9 and TRBJ2-1; 12 bases are shared with TRBD2. After removal of 5 bases from V and 8 bases from J, the junction contained 4 bases not matched to a gene. The CDR3 contains 14 residues. Germline lookup yields CDR1 SEHNR and CDR2 FQNEAQ (reference sequence). The CDR3 sequence is CASSPSGRAHEQFF. CDR3 DNA sequence: TGTGCCAGCAGCCCTAGCGGGAGGGCCCATGAGCAGTTCTTC.

This clonotype has just a few counts. The chain uses TRBV7-9 and TRBJ1-4; D is uncertain. The CDR3 runs to 16 residues. Trimming removed 5 bases from V and 0 bases from J, with 13 bases in between. Germline CDR1 and CDR2: SEHNR and FQNEAQ (reference sequence). As DNA, the CDR3 is TGTGCCAGCAGCGAGATCCGATGGGCAACTAATGAAAAACTGTTTTTT. It is translated as CASSEIRWATNEKLFF.

This chain links TRBV7-8 with TRBJ2-7, with D possibly TRBD2 on 5 matching bases. The CDR3 sequence is 17 residues long. V dropped 3 bases and J dropped 6 bases, with 24 bases sitting between them. Germline V gene lookup returns CDR1 SGHVS and CDR2 FQNEAQ. In nucleotides, the CDR3 is TGTGCCAGCAGCTTTGGTCGAGCGGCCTCGAGGGATGGCGAGCAGTACTTC. Protein sequence: CASSFGRAASRDGEQYF.

The chain links TRBV7-2 to TRBJ1-2; D remains unclear. Trimming removed 1 base from V and 4 bases from J, with 19 bases in between. The CDR3 consists of 17 residues. CDR1 and CDR2 from the germline V gene are SGHTA and FQGNSA. The CDR3 DNA reads TGTGCCAGCAGCTTAGGGGTTGGACGGGCCTCGGGCTATGGCTACACCTTC. This gives the protein CASSLGVGRASGYGYTF.

In this sample, this clonotype turned up many times. The chain has TRBV24-1 and TRBJ2-2; possibly TRBD2 for D (6 bases). The germline CDR1 and CDR2 sequences are KGHDR and SFDVKD. With 3 bases removed from V and 3 bases from J, the gap between germline ends came to 19 bases. The CDR3 covers 18 residues. The CDR3 sequence: CATSDPSPAGFDTGELFF. CDR3 nucleotides: TGTGCCACCAGTGATCCCAGCCCGGCGGGATTCGACACCGGGGAGCTGTTTTTT.

This clonotype was seen a handful of times. The CDR3 reads CASSQANSQETQYF. The CDR3 coding sequence is TGTGCCAGCAGCCAGGCGAATTCTCAAGAGACCCAGTACTTC. J is TRBJ2-5 and V is TRBV4-2, with D unclear. Germline CDR1 reads LGHNA; CDR2 reads YNFKEQ. Between the trimmed V and J ends, which lost 3 bases and 2 bases, there was a span of 10 bases. The CDR3 totals 14 residues.

This clonotype appeared a few times. V gene TRBV5-1 combines with J gene TRBJ2-2, with 12 bases lining up with TRBD2. The V gene's germline CDR1 is SGHRS and CDR2 YFSETQ. With 1 base clipped from V and 0 bases from J, the junction kept 7 bases outside the gene matches. This CDR3 spans 19 amino acids. The CDR3 DNA reads as TGCGCCAGCAGCTTGCGAACTAGCGGGGGGCCCGCGAACACCGGGGAGCTGTTTTTT. Its translation is CASSLRTSGGPANTGELFF.

The chain employs TRBV10-3 and TRBJ2-6; D unresolved. Trimming left V 0 bases short and J 3 bases short, with 9 bases between. Germline V gene data show CDR1 as ENHRY and CDR2 as SYGVKD. The CDR3 loop spans 16 amino acids. For the CDR3, the DNA is TGTGCCATCAGTGAGTCGGCAGCCGATGGGGCCAACGTCCTGACTTTC. Translation: CAISESAADGANVLTF.